The 28 T cell receptor beta chains below come from one sample, sequenced in a study of blood T cell repertoires in COVID-19. Some clones are missing from TCRdb's copy, which holds only in-frame ones; the method was immunoSEQ multiplex PCR. The repertoire holds over 15,000 clones, with 85% to 90% as singletons. The sample consisted of peripheral blood. These receptors originate from a human donor with active COVID-19. The donor label of this sample is uncertain.

The chain recombines TRBV9 with TRBJ1-4, with 9 bases identical to TRBD1. The length of the CDR3 is 15 residues. With V trimmed by 0 bases and J by 8 bases, 5 bases remained unmatched. Germline CDR1 reads SGDLS; CDR2 reads YYNGEE. Written as DNA, the CDR3 is TGTGCCAGCAGCGTAGCTGGGACAGGGAACGAAAAACTGTTTTTT. Translating gives CASSVAGTGNEKLFF.

V usage is TRBV18 and J usage is TRBJ1-2; D might be TRBD1 (5 bases). CDR3 size: 14 residues. Germline lookup yields CDR1 KGHSH and CDR2 LQKENI. V lost 1 base and J 4 bases, leaving 10 bases between the germline ends. CDR3 sequence reads: CASSPRAGPYGYTF. In nucleotides, the CDR3 is TGTGCCAGCTCACCACGGGCAGGGCCCTATGGCTACACCTTC.

This clone was seen only a few times. J is TRBJ2-7 and V is TRBV6-5; 10 nucleotides line up with TRBD2. The V gene end was trimmed by 7 bases and the J gene end by 7 bases; junction bases not matched to a gene: 7. This CDR3 has 13 residues. The V gene's germline CDR1 is MNHEY and CDR2 SVGAGI. The chain's CDR3 is CASMTSGLGEQYF. The CDR3 DNA follows: TGTGCCAGCATGACTAGCGGGCTGGGTGAGCAGTACTTC.

J is TRBJ1-5 and V is TRBV19; 12 nucleotides line up with TRBD1. Trimming removed 7 bases from V and 0 bases from J; junction bases left unmatched: 7. Germline CDR1 and CDR2: LNHDA and SQIVND (reference sequence). The CDR3 sequence is 17 residues long. The CDR3 region is CASKGGTGGLSNQPQHF. In DNA form, the CDR3 reads TGTGCCAGTAAAGGGGGGACAGGGGGCCTTAGCAATCAGCCCCAGCATTTT.

The chain has TRBV19 and TRBJ2-2; a weak D match, TRBD2 (6 bases). The germline V gene encodes CDR1 LNHDA and CDR2 SQIVND (reference sequence). The CDR3 has 13 residues. Trimming left V 10 bases short and J 7 bases short, with 16 bases between. As DNA, the CDR3 is TGTGCCACTTCCTGGGCGCGGGGCGGGGAGCTGTTTTTT. Translated: CATSWARGGELFF.

The genes are TRBV27 and TRBJ2-5; D might be TRBD2 (6 bases). This CDR3 spans 16 amino acids. Germline lookup yields CDR1 MNHEY and CDR2 SMNVEV (reference sequence). V lost 2 bases to trimming and J lost 1 base, with 14 bases between them. The CDR3 region has the DNA TGTGCCAGCAGTTTACTTGCTAGCGCAGGCCAAGAGACCCAGTACTTC. Translated, it gives CASSLLASAGQETQYF.

The sample holds one count of this clone. This sequence joins TRBV2 and TRBJ2-7; 8 bases line up with TRBD2. The CDR3 is made up of 13 amino acids. V was clipped by 6 bases and J by 3 bases; unmatched bases: 4. CDR1 is SNHLY, CDR2 FYNNEI, per germline. Here the CDR3 DNA reads TGTGCCAGCAGAGCGGGGGCCATCTACGAGCAGTACTTC. The encoded protein is CASRAGAIYEQYF. The full variable domain, completed using reference TRBV2 and TRBJ2-7, is EPEVTQTPSHQVTQMGQEVILRCVPISNHLYFYWYRQILGQKVEFLVSFYNNEISEKSEIFDDQFSVERPDGSNFTLKIRSTKLEDSAMYFCASRAGAIYEQYFGPGTRLTVT.

The rearrangement uses TRBV7-2 and TRBJ1-3; D is perhaps TRBD1 (6 bases). Trimming took off 0 bases at V and 2 bases at J, with 8 bases between the two ends. CDR3 length: 15 amino acids. The germline V gene encodes CDR1 SGHTA and CDR2 FQGNSA. CDR3 nucleotides: TGTGCCAGCAGCTTAGCGTGGGGGCCTGGAAACACCATATATTTT. Translated: CASSLAWGPGNTIYF.

CDR3 sequence (DNA): TGTGCCAGCAGCTTAGAGCCGGGGGGATACAATGAGCAGTTCTTC. It yields the protein CASSLEPGGYNEQFF. The chain combines TRBV11-2 with TRBJ2-1, with 7 bases aligning to TRBD2. The CDR3 totals 15 residues. From germline, CDR1 is SGHAT and CDR2 FQNNGV. Trimming at V came to 0 bases and at J to 4 bases, leaving 3 bases not matched to a gene.

V and J are TRBV9 and TRBJ1-4, with unresolved D. The CDR3 spans 16 residues. The germline V gene has CDR1 SGDLS and CDR2 YYNGEE. Trimming removed 0 bases from V and 0 bases from J, with 9 bases in between. The CDR3 is CASSVGQVATNEKLFF. CDR3 in DNA: TGTGCCAGCAGCGTAGGGCAGGTTGCAACTAATGAAAAACTGTTTTTT.

The J gene is TRBJ2-1, the V gene TRBV7-2; 8 bases fit TRBD1. The CDR3 is made up of 16 amino acids. The germline V gene has CDR1 SGHTA and CDR2 FQGNSA. V lost 4 bases and J lost 7; bases outside the gene matches: 12. DNA for the CDR3: TGTGCCAGCAGCTCTCGACCGACAGGGGCGAGGAATGAGCAGTTCTTC. It encodes CASSSRPTGARNEQFF.

This clone came up a few times. J is TRBJ2-5 and V is TRBV7-9, with D possibly matching TRBD2 (5 bases). Trimming left V 2 bases short and J 4 bases short, with 14 bases between. Per the germline V gene, CDR1 is SEHNR and CDR2 is FQNEAQ (reference sequence). There are 15 residues in the CDR3. CDR3 residues: CASSLSSSHIETQYF. In DNA form, the CDR3 reads TGTGCCAGCAGCTTATCTAGCAGCCATATAGAGACCCAGTACTTC. Full variable domain (missing parts from reference TRBV7-9 and TRBJ2-5): DTGVSQNPRHKITKRGQNVTFRCDPISEHNRLYWYRQTLGQGPEFLTYFQNEAQLEKSRLLSDRFSAERPKGSFSTLEIQRTEQGDSAMYLCASSLSSSHIETQYFGPGTRLLVL.

This clone was picked up a small number of times. The chain links TRBV6-1 to TRBJ2-7, with D possibly matching TRBD1 (6 bases). Trimming cost V 1 base and J 2 bases, with 15 bases left between them. Looked up from germline, CDR1 is MNHNS and CDR2 is SASEGT. CDR3 length: 16 amino acids. Written as DNA, the CDR3 is TGTGCCAGCAGTGAAGTTGGCGCAGGGGCGCCCTACGAGCAGTACTTC. As protein: CASSEVGAGAPYEQYF.

This chain connects TRBV14 to TRBJ2-7; tentatively, D is TRBD2 (6 bases). The CDR3 covers 13 residues. Germline V gene lookup returns CDR1 SGHDN and CDR2 FVKESK. V shed 4 bases and J shed 8 bases, with 15 bases lying between them. CDR3 region: CASSPAGSSKQYF. The CDR3 DNA follows: TGTGCCAGCAGCCCCGCCGGGAGCTCCAAGCAGTACTTC.

The V and J genes are TRBV6-5 and TRBJ1-1; D may be TRBD1 (5 bases). V was trimmed by 0 bases and J by 9 bases, leaving 20 bases between them. Germline loops: CDR1 MNHEY, CDR2 SVGAGI. CDR3 length: 16 residues. As DNA, the CDR3 is TGTGCCAGCAGTTACTCGATCTTGTCCGCACAGGCAAAAGCTTTCTTT. Protein product: CASSYSILSAQAKAFF.

The gene calls are TRBV19 and TRBJ1-1; no firm D call. Deletions cut 4 bases from V and 6 bases from J, with 21 bases between. The CDR3 has 16 residues. Germline CDR1 reads LNHDA; CDR2 reads SQIVND (reference sequence). The CDR3: CASSKGPVRAAPEAFF. DNA for the CDR3: TGTGCCAGTAGTAAAGGCCCGGTGAGGGCCGCACCTGAAGCTTTCTTT.

The chain couples TRBV10-3 to TRBJ1-2, with 7 bases aligning to TRBD1. With V trimmed by 7 bases and J by 2 bases, 10 bases remained unmatched. CDR3 length equals 15 residues. CDR1 and CDR2 from the germline V gene are ENHRY and SYGVKD. For the CDR3, the DNA is TGTGCCATCAATGGAGGACCGGGACAGAACTATGGCTACACCTTC. This codes for CAINGGPGQNYGYTF.

In its sample, this clone was seen a few times. The genes are TRBV19 and TRBJ1-2; 11 positions agree with TRBD1. The germline CDR1 and CDR2 sequences are LNHDA and SQIVND (reference sequence). With V trimmed by 10 bases and J by 7 bases, 11 bases remained unmatched. The CDR3 extends over 14 amino acids. CDR3 protein: CATARGQGAAGYTF. In DNA form, the CDR3 reads TGTGCCACCGCCCGAGGACAGGGGGCCGCTGGCTACACCTTC.

This clone showed up just a few times. V is TRBV29-1 and J is TRBJ1-5, with D unclear. The germline CDR1 and CDR2 sequences are SQVTM and ANQGSEA. Trimming removed 5 bases from V and 6 bases from J, with 11 bases in between. The length of the CDR3 is 12 residues. The CDR3 DNA reads as TGCAGCGTTCCCCGGGTTAGTCAGCCCCAGCATTTT. It encodes CSVPRVSQPQHF.

This clone was observed a single time. CDR3 sequence: CASSTSGQGQVSSSYNEQFF. In DNA, the CDR3 is TGTGCCAGCAGTACATCCGGGCAGGGGCAAGTCTCTAGCTCCTACAATGAGCAGTTCTTC. The V and J genes are TRBV2 and TRBJ2-1; TRBD1 might be the D (6 bases). Trimming cost V 5 bases and J 0 bases, with 26 bases left between them. The germline CDR1 and CDR2 sequences are SNHLY and FYNNEI. The CDR3 length is 20 residues.

The rearrangement joins TRBV29-1 to TRBJ2-2; 7 nucleotides match TRBD2. Germline CDR1 is SQVTM and CDR2 is ANQGSEA. V lost 6 bases and J lost 2; bases outside the gene matches: 6. The CDR3 loop spans 14 amino acids. As DNA, the CDR3 is TGCAGCGTGGGACTATCTGCCAACACCGGGGAGCTGTTTTTT. Protein sequence: CSVGLSANTGELFF.

This chain links TRBV7-2 with TRBJ1-6, with D possibly TRBD1 on 6 matching bases. Trimming removed 1 base at V and 10 bases at J, with 14 bases between. This CDR3 comprises 15 residues. The germline V gene has CDR1 SGHTA and CDR2 FQGNSA. The CDR3 reads CASSLDGGGGSPLHF. CDR3 nucleotide sequence: TGTGCCAGCAGCTTAGACGGAGGGGGAGGGTCACCCCTCCACTTT.

The rearrangement uses TRBV18 and TRBJ2-7, with no clear D. The CDR3 consists of 13 residues. The V gene lost 3 bases and the J gene lost 1 base, with 7 bases spanning the gap. Germline CDR1 and CDR2: KGHSH and LQKENI. The CDR3 region has the DNA TGTGCCAGCTCACCTTCCTTGTCCTACGAGCAGTACTTC. This codes for CASSPSLSYEQYF.

The V and J genes are TRBV19 and TRBJ2-1, with 14 nucleotides matching TRBD2. The CDR3 loop spans 14 amino acids. With 7 bases clipped from V and 9 bases from J, the junction kept 5 bases outside the gene matches. Germline CDR1 LNHDA, CDR2 SQIVND (reference sequence). The DNA for the CDR3 is TGTGCCAGTATCCGACTAGCGGGGGGGCGTGAGCAGTTCTTC. This sequence encodes CASIRLAGGREQFF.

This clone was seen once. V and J are TRBV5-4 and TRBJ1-1, with 8 bases that match TRBD1. V trimming: 10 bases; J trimming: 1 base; junction bases outside the gene matches: 3. Per germline, CDR1 SGHNT and CDR2 YYREEE (reference sequence). The CDR3 runs to 12 residues. In nucleotides, the CDR3 is TGTGCCGGCGGGACAGGGAACACTGAAGCTTTCTTT. This sequence encodes CAGGTGNTEAFF.

This clone was seen only a few times. CDR3 loop: CASRLTGTNEKLFF. DNA for the CDR3: TGTGCCAGCAGACTGACAGGGACTAATGAAAAACTGTTTTTT. This chain links TRBV7-8 with TRBJ1-4, with 7 bases aligning to TRBD1. Germline CDR1 and CDR2: SGHVS and FQNEAQ. The CDR3 loop spans 14 amino acids. V trimming: 6 bases; J trimming: 2 bases; junction bases outside the gene matches: 3.

This clone was observed a few times. This chain uses TRBV19 with TRBJ2-3, with 12 nucleotides matching TRBD2. The germline CDR1 and CDR2 sequences are LNHDA and SQIVND (reference sequence). The length of the CDR3 is 20 residues. V was pared by 4 bases and J by 2 bases, with 16 bases of the junction left unmatched. CDR3 nucleotide sequence: TGTGCCAGTAGTACCCTTTTGGGACTAGCGGGCACACGGCACACAGATACGCAGTATTTT. Its translation is CASSTLLGLAGTRHTDTQYF.

This clone appeared a few times. The V and J genes are TRBV6-5 and TRBJ1-5; D remains ambiguous. The CDR3 loop spans 13 amino acids. Trimming shortened V by 8 bases and J by 4 bases, and 12 bases separated the two germline ends. Germline V gene lookup returns CDR1 MNHEY and CDR2 SVGAGI. CDR3 region: CASHGGWNQPQHF. The CDR3 DNA reads as TGTGCCAGCCACGGAGGATGGAATCAGCCCCAGCATTTT.